Sequencing of this T cell receptor beta chain was carried out in a study of cytomegalovirus exposure and HLA in healthy donors (dated by TCRdb to the late 2010s). As for the study more broadly: An earlier analysis of 587 of the donors reported approximately 280 Gb of sequence data and roughly 120 million unique TCR beta sequences obtained from roughly 180 million T cells. An early release covering more than 500 HLA-typed donors comprised approximately 290 gigabases of sequencing data and tens of millions of unique TCR sequences. Among the approximately 430 genotyped donors, around 81% belonged to the genetic ancestry cluster associated with self-reported Caucasian donors. The study aimed to test whether cataloging public T cell receptors could reveal signatures of past pathogen exposure. The study profiled the T cell repertoires of hundreds of subjects by immunosequencing and related them to cytomegalovirus serostatus. A separate validation cohort of about 110 different subjects was used in addition to the approximately 610-subject first cohort. The study combined high-throughput TCR immunosequencing, statistical association of individual TCRs with disease status, and machine learning to predict cytomegalovirus infection status. To study patterns of TCR occurrence, a later analysis re-analyzed previously published TCR beta repertoires from several hundred donors and added high-resolution HLA genotyping. The later analysis used no new phenotypic data to find candidate immune exposures, relying instead on TCR beta sequences and their occurrence across donors. In an earlier analysis of 587 of the donors, high-throughput TCR beta sequencing was used to judge whether each TCR beta V gene segment behaved as functional or pseudogenic. Donor age, sex, ethnicity and CMV serostatus were compiled alongside the repertoire data. A later genetic analysis used genome-wide SNP genotypes for about three fifths of the 666 donors, treating that subset as a discovery cohort. Every discovery cohort repertoire had been produced on one sequencing platform. HLA typing included class I and class II loci at four-digit resolution. Typing coverage varied by locus: 629-630 donors for A, B, C, DRB1 and DQB1; roughly 560 for DQA1; about 590 for DPA1; approximately 470 for DPB1. A few DR-DQ haplotypes were treated as single units for association and clustering because of strong linkage in the cohort. Across around 400 genotyped donors of the cohort, an average of about 240,000 unique TCR beta nucleotide sequences per donor were sequenced, and approximately 19% of those sequences were non-productive. The study at large found these results: Linkage disequilibrium might explain the correlated functional status among segregating V segments, but an unknown experimental factor could not be excluded. Over 15 rarely observed V segments, including chromosome 9 orphons, were excluded from the earlier analysis of a few hundred of the donors because counts were too low. According to a later genetic analysis, donors in an Asian-associated ancestry cluster had fewer N-insertions in productive TCRs than the approximately 670-donor mean. A later analysis associated 15,000 or so TCR beta sequences with specific HLA alleles at a false discovery rate of 0.05. In a later analysis, HLA-associated TCR beta chains were found to be more clonally expanded and to have lower generation probabilities than equally common non-associated chains. When HLA alleles, especially DR and DQ, strongly co-occurred, attributing TCR associations to individual alleles was difficult. Several of the top co-occurrence clusters appeared to be linked to parvovirus B19, influenza, CMV and Epstein-Barr virus, according to a later analysis. Only TCR beta chains were sequenced in this cohort, and the absence of alpha or paired-chain data limited detectable features. It was suggested by the authors that the approach could potentially be generalized to other disease states and immunological phenotypes. Because the 87-base-pair reads could not distinguish some IMGT-functional V segments, including TRBV6-2 and TRBV6-3, those segments were excluded. An earlier analysis of 587 of the donors showed that most TCR beta V segments appeared in productive rearrangements either about 87% or about 30% of the time, which broadly matched IMGT annotations. According to a later analysis, TCR association rates differed among HLA loci, with DRB1 alleles showing the most associated TCRs and HLA-C alleles showing the fewest. According to a later analysis, most CMV-associated TCR beta chains appeared to be HLA-restricted, and the HLA associations seemed to be driven largely by CMV exposure. Sequencing depth was assumed to be roughly uniform across donors in the presence/absence analyses, though that assumption may not hold. Cytomegalovirus status was reported to be diagnosed by the classifier with high specificity and sensitivity in both the original and validation cohorts. A further reported finding was that TCR beta sequences accurately predicted the HLA-A and HLA-B alleles for most subjects in the first cohort. Most TCR sequences were observed very rarely across donors, whereas some public TCRs were present in many individuals. In the study, approximately 150 TCR beta chains were listed as associated with cytomegalovirus. The sequencing pipeline was judged likely to have produced a cluster of highly shared sequence variants as a technical artifact. A later genetic analysis associated a missense DCLRE1C variant with V-gene and J-gene trimming of TCR beta chains, and an independent cohort replicated the association. Because HLA typing was missing for some donors at each locus, association tests included only the typed subset. For the cohort, immune exposure information was limited to CMV serostatus. A few of the identified cytomegalovirus-associated TCR beta chains were confirmed in vitro to be specific for cytomegalovirus antigens.

Libraries were prepared through the immunoSEQ multiplex PCR assay. For the multiplex PCR, a mixture combining 60 forward primers for TCR Vbeta segments and 13 reverse primers for TCR Jbeta segments was used. The CDR3 region of rearranged TCR beta genes was amplified from genomic DNA by a multiplex PCR assay. The Illumina HiSeq System was used to sequence the amplified TCR beta libraries as 87-base-pair reads. The authors processed their data as follows. Across the roughly 700 repertoires, a later analysis counted around 80 million unique TCR beta chains, roughly 11 million of which were shared by at least two donors. To remove PCR and sequencing errors, raw reads were error-corrected and collapsed into unique sequences using a nearest-neighbor algorithm that merged closely related sequences. CDR3 sequences were aligned to IMGT reference sequences to assign V, D and J gene segments. For a sequence to be retained, a match of at least six nucleotides was required to both a V gene segment and a J gene segment. A rearrangement counted as productive if the CDR3 had no stop codons and remained in frame with V and J, and every other rearrangement counted as non-productive. Following IMGT convention, CDR3 was defined as the stretch from the second conserved V-encoded cysteine to the conserved J-encoded phenylalanine. The earlier analysis of a few hundred of the donors excluded any sequence lacking an unambiguous match to a single V gene segment. In an earlier analysis of some 590 of the donors, a V segment was called functional when productive rearrangements were above 56.7%, and segregating when the standard deviation between donors exceeded 5%. A statistical classification framework was built for diagnosing cytomegalovirus status from the catalog of TCR beta chain sequences. A later analysis assigned V and J genes by comparing TCR nucleotide sequences with IMGT/GENE-DB human TR gene sequences. In a later analysis, CDR3 sequences and most-parsimonious VDJ recombination scenarios were assigned using the TCRdist pipeline. In a later analysis, each TCR beta chain was defined by its CDR3 amino acid sequence together with its V-gene family, and reads without a unique V-gene family were excluded. In a later analysis, fewer than 600 highly shared, low-generation-probability nucleotide sequences were removed to address suspected cross-contamination and a sequencing artifact. In a later analysis, a clonal expansion index for each public chain was calculated from normalized within-repertoire ranks of inferred template counts. In a later analysis, generation probabilities were computed with a VDJ recombination model fitted to out-of-frame rearrangements, and the resulting probabilities were checked against IGoR. Hypergeometric tests were used in a later analysis to score TCR-TCR, TCR-HLA and TCR-CMV co-occurrence, with a repertoire-size bias correction applied to the TCR pairs. A later analysis estimated false discovery rates by permuting HLA or CMV assignments 20 times. In a later analysis, co-occurring TCRs were grouped using DBSCAN, with TCRdist sequence similarity added in when clustering inside HLA-allele-positive subsets. For co-occurrence clustering, repertoires with fewer than 30,000 or more than 120,000 public chains were excluded, along with roughly 5 repertoires with anomalous nucleotide sharing. In its TCRdb copy, this immuneACCESS table keeps in-frame sequences only and misses some clones. Where compared with another copy, unresolved V genes explain less than half of these, and the others have no known cause. The V and J calls and the clone size are those of that table, but D and trimming were determined from the DNA. This sample comprises about 86,000 clones, around 76% of them detected only once. Jointly, the top ten make up about 6.2% of the sample.

In regard to this clone: Its antigen is unknown. There are no base qualities to consult, and no much larger clone falls within one base.

CDR1 and CDR2, looked up from the germline V gene (reference sequence), are SGHKS and YYEKEE. The CDR3 has 12 amino acids, counting the end cysteine and phenylalanine. Only the CDR3 region is kept as DNA, spanning 36 bases read in frame from base 1. A distance of 10 bases separates the germline ends of V and J, which lose 3 bases and 9 bases respectively. The cohort was made up of roughly 670 healthy bone marrow donors. At the time of sampling, all cohort members were nominally healthy, though unrecorded immune exposures were likely present. The donor tested CMV seropositive, placing the donor among the approximately 310 seropositive members of the cohort. A peripheral blood sample was provided by each donor, and peripheral blood mononuclear cells were used for TCR beta sequencing. Genomic DNA was extracted from the blood cell samples with the Qiagen DNeasy Blood Extraction Kit.

The clonotype originates from a woman aged 45-60 years in good health and CMV-seropositive. The chain is assembled from TRBV5-5 and TRBJ2-1, with no D gene named confidently. The specimen sequenced was PBMCs. This receptor carries the CDR3 CASSSHASEQFF. The nucleotides read TGTGCCAGCAGCTCTCACGCCAGTGAGCAGTTCTTC.